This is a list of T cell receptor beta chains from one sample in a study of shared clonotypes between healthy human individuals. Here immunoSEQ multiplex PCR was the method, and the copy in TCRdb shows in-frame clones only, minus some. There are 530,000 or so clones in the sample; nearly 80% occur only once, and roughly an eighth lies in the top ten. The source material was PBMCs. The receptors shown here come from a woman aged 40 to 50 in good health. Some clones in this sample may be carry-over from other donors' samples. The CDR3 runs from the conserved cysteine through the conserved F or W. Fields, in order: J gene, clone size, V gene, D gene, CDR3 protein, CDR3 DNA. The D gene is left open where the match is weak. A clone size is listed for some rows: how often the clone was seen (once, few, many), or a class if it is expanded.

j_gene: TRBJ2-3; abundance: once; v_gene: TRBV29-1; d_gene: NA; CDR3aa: CSVEGAGGGTDTQYF; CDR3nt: TGCAGCGTTGAGGGTGCAGGGGGGGGCACAGATACGCAGTATTTT
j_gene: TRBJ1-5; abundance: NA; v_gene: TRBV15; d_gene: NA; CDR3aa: CATSRAPPWDQPQHF; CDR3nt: TGTGCCACCAGCAGGGCACCGCCGTGGGATCAGCCCCAGCATTTT
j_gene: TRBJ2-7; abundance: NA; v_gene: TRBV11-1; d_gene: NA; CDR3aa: CASSLGGASYEQYF; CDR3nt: TGTGCCAGCAGCTTAGGCGGGGCCTCCTACGAGCAGTACTTC
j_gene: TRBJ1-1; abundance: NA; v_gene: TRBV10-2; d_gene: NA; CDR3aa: CASSDNLNTEAFF; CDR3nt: TGCGCCAGCAGTGATAACCTCAACACTGAAGCTTTCTTT
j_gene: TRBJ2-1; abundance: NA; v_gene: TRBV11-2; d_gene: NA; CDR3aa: CASSLLVAAADYNEQFF; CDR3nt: TGTGCCAGCAGCCTACTCGTAGCGGCGGCGGACTACAATGAGCAGTTCTTC
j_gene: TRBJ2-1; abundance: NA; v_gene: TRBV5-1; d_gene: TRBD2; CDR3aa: CASSPPGLAGINEQFF; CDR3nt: TGCGCCAGCAGCCCCCCGGGACTAGCGGGAATCAATGAGCAGTTCTTC
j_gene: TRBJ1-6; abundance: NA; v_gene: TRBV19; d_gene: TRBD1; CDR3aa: CASSSRQGHLNSPLHF; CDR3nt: TGTGCCAGTAGTTCCCGACAGGGTCACCTGAATTCACCCCTCCACTTT
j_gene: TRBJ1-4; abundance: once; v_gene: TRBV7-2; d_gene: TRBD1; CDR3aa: CASSLSTGSNEKLFF; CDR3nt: TGTGCCAGCAGCTTATCGACAGGGTCTAATGAAAAACTGTTTTTT
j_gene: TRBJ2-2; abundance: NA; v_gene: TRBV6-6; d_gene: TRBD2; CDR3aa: CASSREDTGELFF; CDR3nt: TGTGCCAGCAGTCGGGAGGACACCGGGGAGCTGTTTTTT
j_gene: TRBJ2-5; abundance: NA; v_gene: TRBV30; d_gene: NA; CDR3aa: CAWSVRPGQETQYF; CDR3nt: TGTGCCTGGAGTGTACGGCCAGGTCAAGAGACCCAGTACTTC
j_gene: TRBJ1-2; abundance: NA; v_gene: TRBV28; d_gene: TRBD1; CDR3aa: CASSFVMGQGRANYGYTF; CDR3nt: TGTGCCAGCAGTTTCGTTATGGGACAGGGAAGGGCTAACTATGGCTACACCTTC
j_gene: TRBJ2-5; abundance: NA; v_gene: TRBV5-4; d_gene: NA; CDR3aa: CASSLRGSETQYF; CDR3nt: TGTGCCAGCAGCTTGAGGGGATCAGAGACCCAGTACTTC
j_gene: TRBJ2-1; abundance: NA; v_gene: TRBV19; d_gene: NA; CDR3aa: CASSIDTANSYNEQFF; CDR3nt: TGTGCCAGTAGTATAGATACGGCGAACTCCTACAATGAGCAGTTCTTC
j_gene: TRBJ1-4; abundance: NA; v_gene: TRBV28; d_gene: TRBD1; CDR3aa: CASSRTSGGEKLFF; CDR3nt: TGTGCCAGCAGCAGGACCTCAGGGGGAGAAAAACTGTTTTTT
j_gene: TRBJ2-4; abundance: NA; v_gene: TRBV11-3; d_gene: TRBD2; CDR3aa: CASSLGGLAGNIQYF; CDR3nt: TGTGCCAGCAGCTTAGGGGGACTAGCCGGAAACATTCAGTACTTC
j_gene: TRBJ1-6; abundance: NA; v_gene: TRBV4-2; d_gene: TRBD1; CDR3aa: CASSQVTGTLYNSPLHF; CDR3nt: TGTGCCAGCAGCCAAGTGACAGGGACGCTCTATAATTCACCCCTCCACTTT
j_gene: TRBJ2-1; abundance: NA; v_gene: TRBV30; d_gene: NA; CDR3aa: CAWTRTVEQFF; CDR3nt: TGTGCCTGGACTAGGACGGTTGAGCAGTTCTTC
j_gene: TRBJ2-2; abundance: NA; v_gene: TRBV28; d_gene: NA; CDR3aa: CASRGQTGGTGELFF; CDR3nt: TGTGCCAGCAGGGGCCAGACGGGCGGGACCGGGGAGCTGTTTTTT
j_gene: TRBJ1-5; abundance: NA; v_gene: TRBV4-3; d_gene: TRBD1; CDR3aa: CASSQDPGQGHQPQHF; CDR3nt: TGCGCCAGCAGCCAAGATCCGGGACAGGGACATCAGCCCCAGCATTTT
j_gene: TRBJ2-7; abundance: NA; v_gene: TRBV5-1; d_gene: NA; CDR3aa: CASSLRTESYEQYF; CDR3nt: TGCGCCAGCAGCCTTCGGACAGAATCCTACGAGCAGTACTTC
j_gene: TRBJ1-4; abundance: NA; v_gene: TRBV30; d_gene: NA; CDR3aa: CAWSKDKLFNEKLFF; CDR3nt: TGTGCCTGGAGTAAGGACAAGCTCTTTAATGAAAAACTGTTTTTT
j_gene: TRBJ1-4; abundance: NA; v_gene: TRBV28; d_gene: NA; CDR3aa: CASSFPRGRSRKLFF; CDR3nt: TGTGCCAGCAGTTTCCCCAGGGGCCGGTCGAGAAAACTGTTTTTT
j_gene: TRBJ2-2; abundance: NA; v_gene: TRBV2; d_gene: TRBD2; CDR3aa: CASRAGAVTGELFF; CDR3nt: TGTGCCAGCAGAGCGGGGGCAGTCACCGGGGAGCTGTTTTTT
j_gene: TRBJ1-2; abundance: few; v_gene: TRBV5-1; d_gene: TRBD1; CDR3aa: CASSRDDRGYGYTF; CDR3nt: TGCGCCAGCAGCCGCGACGACAGGGGATATGGCTACACCTTC
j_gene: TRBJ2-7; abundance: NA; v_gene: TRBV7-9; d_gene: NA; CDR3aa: CASSLHWSSYEQYF; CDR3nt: TGTGCCAGCAGCTTACACTGGAGTTCCTACGAGCAGTACTTC
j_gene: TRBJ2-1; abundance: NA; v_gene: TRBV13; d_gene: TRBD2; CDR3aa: CASRVAGVRNNEQFF; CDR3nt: TGTGCCAGCAGAGTAGCGGGAGTACGAAACAATGAGCAGTTCTTC
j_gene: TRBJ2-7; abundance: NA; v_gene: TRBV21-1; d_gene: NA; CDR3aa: CASSNGDRVYEQYF; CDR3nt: TGTGCCAGCAGCAACGGGGACAGGGTTTACGAGCAGTACTTC
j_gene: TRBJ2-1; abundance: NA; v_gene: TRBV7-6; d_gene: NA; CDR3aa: CASSLVSARGYEQFF; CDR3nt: TGTGCCAGCAGCTTAGTTTCGGCTAGAGGGTATGAGCAGTTCTTC
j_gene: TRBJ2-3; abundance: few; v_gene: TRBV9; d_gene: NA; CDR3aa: CASSVGHLGTDTQYF; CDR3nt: TGTGCCAGCAGCGTAGGCCATCTAGGTACAGATACGCAGTATTTT
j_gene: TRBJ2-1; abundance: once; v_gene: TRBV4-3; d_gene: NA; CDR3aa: CASSPTGSSGLWDEQFF; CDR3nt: TGCGCCAGCAGCCCGACAGGGTCCAGCGGGTTATGGGATGAGCAGTTCTTC
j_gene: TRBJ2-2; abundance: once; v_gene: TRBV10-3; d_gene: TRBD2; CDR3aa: CAIRGSGALRAGELFF; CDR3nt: TGTGCCATCAGGGGTAGCGGGGCCTTACGAGCCGGGGAGCTGTTTTTT
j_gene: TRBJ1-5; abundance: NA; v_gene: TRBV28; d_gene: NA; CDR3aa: CASTAPGGQPQHF; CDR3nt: TGTGCCAGCACAGCTCCGGGGGGCCAGCCCCAGCATTTT
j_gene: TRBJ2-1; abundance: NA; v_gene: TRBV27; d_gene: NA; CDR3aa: CASSLSGEVINEQFF; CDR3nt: TGTGCCAGCAGTTTATCTGGGGAGGTGATCAATGAGCAGTTCTTC
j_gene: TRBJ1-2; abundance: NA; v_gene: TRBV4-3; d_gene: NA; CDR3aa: CASSQDIPLYYGYTF; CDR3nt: TGCGCCAGCAGCCAAGATATCCCCCTATACTATGGCTACACCTTC
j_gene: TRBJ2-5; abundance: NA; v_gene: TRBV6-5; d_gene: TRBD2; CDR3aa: CASSYGGRGVGETQYF; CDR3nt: TGTGCCAGCAGTTACGGCGGGAGGGGAGTAGGGGAGACCCAGTACTTC
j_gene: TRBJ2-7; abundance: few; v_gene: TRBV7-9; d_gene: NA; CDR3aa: CASSLGVVYEQYF; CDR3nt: TGTGCCAGCAGCTTAGGGGTGGTGTACGAGCAGTACTTC
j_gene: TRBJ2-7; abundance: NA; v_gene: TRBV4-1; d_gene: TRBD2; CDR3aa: CASSQGLIGLAGWEQYF; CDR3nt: TGCGCCAGCAGCCAAGGTCTTATAGGACTAGCGGGTTGGGAGCAGTACTTC
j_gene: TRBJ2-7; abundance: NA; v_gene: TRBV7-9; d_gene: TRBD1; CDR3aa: CASSPPDRGEQYF; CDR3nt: TGTGCCAGCAGCCCTCCCGACAGGGGCGAGCAGTACTTC
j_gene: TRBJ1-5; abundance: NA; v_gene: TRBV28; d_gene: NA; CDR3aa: CASTPRGVVNQPQHF; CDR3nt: TGTGCCAGCACCCCGAGGGGGGTTGTCAATCAGCCCCAGCATTTT
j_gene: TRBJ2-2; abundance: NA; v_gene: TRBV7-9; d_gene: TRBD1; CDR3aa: CASSPLTGTHTGELFF; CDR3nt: TGTGCCAGCAGCCCCCTGACAGGGACCCACACCGGGGAGCTGTTTTTT
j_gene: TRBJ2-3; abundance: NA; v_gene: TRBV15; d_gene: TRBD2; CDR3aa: CATSRERAGLQNTDTQYF; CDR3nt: TGTGCCACCAGCAGAGAGCGGGCGGGACTACAAAACACAGATACGCAGTATTTT
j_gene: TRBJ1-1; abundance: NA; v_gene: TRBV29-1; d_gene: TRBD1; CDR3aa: CSVRQGAMDTEAFF; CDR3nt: TGCAGCGTTCGACAGGGGGCTATGGACACTGAAGCTTTCTTT
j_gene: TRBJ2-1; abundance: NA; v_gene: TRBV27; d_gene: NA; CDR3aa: CASSLRSAYNEQFF; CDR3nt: TGTGCCAGCAGCCTCCGTAGCGCGTACAATGAGCAGTTCTTC
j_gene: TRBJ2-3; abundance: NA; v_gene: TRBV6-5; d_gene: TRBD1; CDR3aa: CASRWDRTSTDTQYF; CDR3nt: TGTGCCAGCAGATGGGACAGGACTAGCACAGATACGCAGTATTTT
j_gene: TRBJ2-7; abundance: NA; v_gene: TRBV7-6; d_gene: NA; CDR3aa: CASSLTSRYEQYF; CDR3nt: TGTGCCAGCAGCCTTACGAGTAGGTACGAGCAGTACTTC
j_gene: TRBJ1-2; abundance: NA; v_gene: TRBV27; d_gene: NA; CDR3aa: CASSYTGSYGYTF; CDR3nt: TGTGCCAGCAGTTATACAGGGAGCTATGGCTACACCTTC
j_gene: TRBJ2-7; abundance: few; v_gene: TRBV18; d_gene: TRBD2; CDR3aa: CASSLGLAGMNEQYF; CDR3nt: TGTGCCAGCTCACTGGGACTAGCGGGAATGAACGAGCAGTACTTC
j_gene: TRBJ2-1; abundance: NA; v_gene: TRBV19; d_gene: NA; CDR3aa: CASSFRYGNEQFF; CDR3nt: TGTGCCAGTAGTTTCCGATACGGTAATGAGCAGTTCTTC
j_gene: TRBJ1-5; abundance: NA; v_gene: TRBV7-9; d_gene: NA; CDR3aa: CASSIRGDQPQHF; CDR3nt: TGTGCCAGCAGCATAAGGGGTGATCAGCCCCAGCATTTT
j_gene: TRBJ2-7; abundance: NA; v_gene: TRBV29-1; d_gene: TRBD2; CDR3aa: CSVAEAGLVYEQYF; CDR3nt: TGCAGCGTGGCCGAAGCGGGACTCGTGTACGAGCAGTACTTC